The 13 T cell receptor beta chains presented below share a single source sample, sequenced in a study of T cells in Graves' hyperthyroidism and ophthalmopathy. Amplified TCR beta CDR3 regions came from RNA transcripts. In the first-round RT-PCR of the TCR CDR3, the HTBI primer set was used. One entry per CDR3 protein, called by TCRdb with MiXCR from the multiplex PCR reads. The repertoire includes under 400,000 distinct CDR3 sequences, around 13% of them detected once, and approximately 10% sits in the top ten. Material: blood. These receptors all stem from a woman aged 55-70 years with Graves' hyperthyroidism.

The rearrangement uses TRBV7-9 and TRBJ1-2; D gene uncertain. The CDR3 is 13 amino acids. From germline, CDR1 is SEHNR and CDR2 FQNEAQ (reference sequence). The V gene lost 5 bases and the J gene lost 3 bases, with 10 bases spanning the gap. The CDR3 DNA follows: TGTGCCAGCAGCCCTGAGCAGGACTATGGCTACACCTTC. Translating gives CASSPEQDYGYTF.

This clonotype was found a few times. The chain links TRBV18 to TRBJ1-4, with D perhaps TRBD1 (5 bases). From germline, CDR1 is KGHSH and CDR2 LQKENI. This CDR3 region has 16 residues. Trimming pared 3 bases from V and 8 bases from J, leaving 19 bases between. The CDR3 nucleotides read TGTGCCAGCTCACCCCCAAGCTTAGGGGCGCGAGAAAAACTGTTTTTT. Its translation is CASSPPSLGAREKLFF.

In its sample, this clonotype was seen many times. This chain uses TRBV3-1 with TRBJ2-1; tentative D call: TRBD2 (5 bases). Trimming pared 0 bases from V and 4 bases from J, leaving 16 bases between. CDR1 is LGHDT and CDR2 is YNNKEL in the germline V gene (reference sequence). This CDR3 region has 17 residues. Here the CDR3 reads CASSQDRGTASYNEQFF. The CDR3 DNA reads TGTGCCAGCAGCCAAGATCGGGGAACAGCCTCATACAATGAGCAGTTCTTC.

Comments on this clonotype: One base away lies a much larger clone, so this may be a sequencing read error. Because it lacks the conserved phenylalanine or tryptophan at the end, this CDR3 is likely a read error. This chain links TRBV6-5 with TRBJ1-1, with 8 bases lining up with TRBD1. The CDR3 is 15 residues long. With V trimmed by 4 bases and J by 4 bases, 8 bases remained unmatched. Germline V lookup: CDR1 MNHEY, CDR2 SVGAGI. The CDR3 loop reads CASSFSDRAGTEAFL. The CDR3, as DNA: TGTGCCAGCAGTTTTTCGGACAGGGCGGGCACTGAAGCTTTCCTT.

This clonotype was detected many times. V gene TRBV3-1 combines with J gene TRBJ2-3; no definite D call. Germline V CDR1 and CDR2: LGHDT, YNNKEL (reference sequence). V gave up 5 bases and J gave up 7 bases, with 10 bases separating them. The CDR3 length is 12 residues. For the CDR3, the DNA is TGTGCCAGCAGCTTCCGGACCAATACGCAGTATTTT. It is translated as CASSFRTNTQYF.

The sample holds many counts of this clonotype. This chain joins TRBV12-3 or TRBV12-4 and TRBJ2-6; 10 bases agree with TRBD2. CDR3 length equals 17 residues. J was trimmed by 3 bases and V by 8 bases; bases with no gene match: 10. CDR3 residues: CASSPLAGVGGANVLTF. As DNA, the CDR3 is TGTGCCAGCTCCCCCCTAGCGGGAGTTGGTGGGGCCAACGTCCTGACTTTC.

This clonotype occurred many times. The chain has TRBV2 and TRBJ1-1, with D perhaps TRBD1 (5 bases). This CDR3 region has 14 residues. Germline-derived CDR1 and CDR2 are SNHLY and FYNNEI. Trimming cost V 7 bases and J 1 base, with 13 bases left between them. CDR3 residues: CASNSGRGNTEAFF. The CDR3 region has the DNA TGTGCCAGCAATTCGGGGCGAGGGAACACTGAAGCTTTCTTT.

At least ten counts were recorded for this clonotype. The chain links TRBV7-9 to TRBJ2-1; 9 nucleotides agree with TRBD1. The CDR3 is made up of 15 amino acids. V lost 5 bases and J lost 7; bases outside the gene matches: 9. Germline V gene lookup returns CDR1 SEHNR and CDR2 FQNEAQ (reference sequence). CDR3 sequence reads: CASSSSQGAWNEQFF. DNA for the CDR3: TGTGCCAGCAGCAGTTCACAGGGGGCCTGGAATGAGCAGTTCTTC.

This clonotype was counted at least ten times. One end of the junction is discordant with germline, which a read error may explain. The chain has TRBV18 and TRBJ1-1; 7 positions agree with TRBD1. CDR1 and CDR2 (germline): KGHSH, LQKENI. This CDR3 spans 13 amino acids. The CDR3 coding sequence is TGTGCCAGCTCCCTCAGGGGGAACAGTGAAGCTTTCTTT. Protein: CASSLRGNSEAFF.

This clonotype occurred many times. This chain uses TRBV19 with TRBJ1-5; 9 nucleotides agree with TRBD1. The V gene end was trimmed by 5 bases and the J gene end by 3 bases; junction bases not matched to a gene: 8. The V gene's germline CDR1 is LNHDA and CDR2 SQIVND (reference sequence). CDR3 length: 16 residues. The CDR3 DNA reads TGTGCCAGTAGTCCGGGACAGGGCCTGTTCAATCAGCCCCAGCATTTT. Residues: CASSPGQGLFNQPQHF.

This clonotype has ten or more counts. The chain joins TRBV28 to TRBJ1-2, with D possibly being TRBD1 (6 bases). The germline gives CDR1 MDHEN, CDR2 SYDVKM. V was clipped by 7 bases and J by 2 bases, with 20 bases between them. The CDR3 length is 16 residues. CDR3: CASNGGGGNTNYGYTF. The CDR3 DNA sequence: TGTGCCAGCAACGGGGGAGGGGGAAACACAAACTATGGCTACACCTTC.

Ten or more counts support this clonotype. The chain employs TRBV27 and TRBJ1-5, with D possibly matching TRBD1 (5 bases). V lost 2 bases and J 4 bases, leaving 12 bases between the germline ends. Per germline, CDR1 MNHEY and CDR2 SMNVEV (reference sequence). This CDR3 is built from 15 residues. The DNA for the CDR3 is TGTGCCAGCAGTTTAGAGGGGCTATGGAATCAGCCCCAGCATTTT. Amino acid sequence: CASSLEGLWNQPQHF.

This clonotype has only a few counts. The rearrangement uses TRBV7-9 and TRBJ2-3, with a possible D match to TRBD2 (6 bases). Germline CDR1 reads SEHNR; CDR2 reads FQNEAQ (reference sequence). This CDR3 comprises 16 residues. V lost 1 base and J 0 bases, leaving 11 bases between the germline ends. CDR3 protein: CASSLGPSVSTDTQYF. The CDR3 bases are TGTGCCAGCAGCTTAGGTCCTAGCGTTAGCACAGATACGCAGTATTTT.